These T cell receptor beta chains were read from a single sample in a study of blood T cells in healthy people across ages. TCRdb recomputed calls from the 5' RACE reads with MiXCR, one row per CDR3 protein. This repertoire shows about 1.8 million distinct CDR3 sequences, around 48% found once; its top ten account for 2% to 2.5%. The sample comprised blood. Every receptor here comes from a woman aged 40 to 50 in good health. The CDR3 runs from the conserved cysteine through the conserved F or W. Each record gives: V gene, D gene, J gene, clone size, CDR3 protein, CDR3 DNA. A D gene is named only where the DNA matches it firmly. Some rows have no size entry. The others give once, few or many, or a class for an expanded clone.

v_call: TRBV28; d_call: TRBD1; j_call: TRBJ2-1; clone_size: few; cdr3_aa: CASRGDRYYNEQFF; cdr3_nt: TGTGCCAGCAGGGGGGACAGGTACTACAATGAGCAGTTCTTC
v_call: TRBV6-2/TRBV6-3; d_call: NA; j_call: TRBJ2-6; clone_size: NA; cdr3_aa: CASSFGVKNSGANVLTF; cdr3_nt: TGTGCCAGCAGTTTTGGGGTGAAGAATTCCGGGGCCAACGTCCTGACTTTC
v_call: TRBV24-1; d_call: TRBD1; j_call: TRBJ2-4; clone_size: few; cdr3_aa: CATSDPGQPIQYF; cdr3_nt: TGTGCCACCAGTGACCCGGGACAGCCCATTCAGTACTTC
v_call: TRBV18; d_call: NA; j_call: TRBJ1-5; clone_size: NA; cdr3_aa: CASSPLGRGNQPQHF; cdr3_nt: TGTGCCAGCTCGCCCCTAGGGCGCGGCAATCAGCCCCAGCATTTT
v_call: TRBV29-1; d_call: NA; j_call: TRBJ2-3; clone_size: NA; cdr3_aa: CSVVGVTGDTQYF; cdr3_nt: TGCAGCGTTGTGGGGGTTACGGGAGATACGCAGTATTTT
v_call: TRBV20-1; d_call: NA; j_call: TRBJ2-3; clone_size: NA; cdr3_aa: CSERGQSTDTQYF; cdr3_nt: TGCAGTGAACGGGGCCAGAGCACAGATACGCAGTATTTT
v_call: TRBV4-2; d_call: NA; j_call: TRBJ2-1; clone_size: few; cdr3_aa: CASSQILRGISYNEQFF; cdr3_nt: TGTGCCAGCAGCCAAATTTTGAGGGGGATCTCCTACAATGAGCAGTTCTTC
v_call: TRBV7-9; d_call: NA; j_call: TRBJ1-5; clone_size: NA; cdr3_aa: CASSFGGIGNQPQHF; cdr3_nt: TGTGCCAGCAGCTTTGGGGGAATCGGCAATCAGCCCCAGCATTTT
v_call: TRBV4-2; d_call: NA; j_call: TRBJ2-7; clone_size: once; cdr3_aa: CASSQDTAREQYF; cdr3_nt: TGTGCCAGCAGCCAAGATACGGCCCGAGAGCAGTACTTC
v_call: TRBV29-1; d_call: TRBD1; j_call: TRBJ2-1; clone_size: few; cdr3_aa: CSVEGGTGGVYNEQFF; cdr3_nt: TGCAGCGTTGAAGGTGGGACAGGGGGCGTCTACAATGAGCAGTTCTTC
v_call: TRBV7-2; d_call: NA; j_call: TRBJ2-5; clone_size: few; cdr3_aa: CASSPTGHLMETQYF; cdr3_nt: TGTGCCAGCAGCCCCACTGGACACCTAATGGAGACCCAGTACTTC
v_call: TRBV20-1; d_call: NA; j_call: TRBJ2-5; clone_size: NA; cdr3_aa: CSAIAGLARETQYF; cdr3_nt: TGCAGTGCCATAGCCGGATTAGCCCGGGAGACCCAGTACTTC
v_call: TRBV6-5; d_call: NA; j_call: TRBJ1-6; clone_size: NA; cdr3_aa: CASSYSDLGAGSPLHF; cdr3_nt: TGTGCCAGCAGTTACTCGGATCTGGGGGCAGGTTCACCCCTCCACTTT
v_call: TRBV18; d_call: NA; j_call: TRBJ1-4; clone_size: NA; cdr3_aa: CASSPRTVATNEKLFF; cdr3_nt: TGTGCCAGCTCACCTCGGACGGTCGCAACTAATGAAAAACTGTTTTTT
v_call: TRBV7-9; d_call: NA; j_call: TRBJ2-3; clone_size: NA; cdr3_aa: CASSFADGRLDTQYF; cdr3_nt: TGTGCCAGCAGCTTTGCGGATGGACGGTTGGATACGCAGTATTTT